One and the same sample provided the 26 T cell receptor beta chains below, sequenced in a study of T cell changes during pregnancy in multiple sclerosis. Assay used: immunoSEQ multiplex PCR; TCRdb lists only in-frame clones, some missing. Among some 80,000 clones listed, 94% were seen once. The sequences come from CD4+ T cells from peripheral blood mononuclear cells, collected after pregnancy. The receptor set was obtained from a female donor with multiple sclerosis, enrolled in a pregnancy study.

The chain combines TRBV5-6 with TRBJ2-3; TRBD2 matches at 7 bases. Germline loops: CDR1 SGHDT, CDR2 YYEEEE. The CDR3 spans 16 residues. V trimming: 2 bases; J trimming: 0 bases; junction bases outside the gene matches: 6. For the CDR3, the DNA is TGTGCCAGCAGCTTCCGGGGGGTTACTAGCACAGATACGCAGTATTTT. Protein product: CASSFRGVTSTDTQYF.

The gene calls are TRBV29-1 and TRBJ2-5; TRBD1 matches at 8 bases. The length of the CDR3 is 14 residues. CDR1 and CDR2 from the germline V gene are SQVTM and ANQGSEA. V lost 6 bases to trimming and J lost 0 bases; unmatched junction nucleotides: 6. CDR3 bases: TGCAGCGTAGGTGACAGGGGATACCAAGAGACCCAGTACTTC. As protein: CSVGDRGYQETQYF.

The V and J genes are TRBV19 and TRBJ2-2; 7 bases line up with TRBD1. The V and J ends lost 10 bases and 6 bases, in that order; junction bases with no gene match: 14. Germline CDR1 reads LNHDA; CDR2 reads SQIVND (reference sequence). The CDR3 covers 15 residues. The CDR3 loop is CATKQGQTLSGELFF. For the CDR3, the DNA is TGTGCCACGAAACAGGGACAGACCCTGTCCGGGGAGCTGTTTTTT.

J is TRBJ1-5 and V is TRBV7-2; 9 nucleotides agree with TRBD1. The germline V gene encodes CDR1 SGHTA and CDR2 FQGNSA. The CDR3 runs 14 residues. V trimming: 5 bases; J trimming: 6 bases; junction bases outside the gene matches: 5. The CDR3 loop reads CASSPGQGGQPQHF. The CDR3, as DNA: TGTGCCAGCAGCCCGGGACAGGGTGGTCAGCCCCAGCATTTT.

The chain joins TRBV6-5 to TRBJ1-2; the D is unclear. The V end was cut by 0 bases, the J end by 0 bases, with 11 bases between. Per the germline V gene, CDR1 is MNHEY and CDR2 is SVGAGI. This CDR3 has 16 amino acids. The DNA for the CDR3 is TGTGCCAGCAGTTACTCACCGGGTGCGTCTAACTATGGCTACACCTTC. Translation gives CASSYSPGASNYGYTF.

The rearrangement joins TRBV11-2 to TRBJ2-2; 10 bases align to TRBD1. CDR1 and CDR2 (germline): SGHAT, FQNNGV. After removal of 2 bases from V and 7 bases from J, the junction contained 7 bases not matched to a gene. The CDR3 has 16 amino acids. The CDR3 nucleotides are TGTGCCAGCAGCTTATCCGGACAGGGGGAGGGCGGGGAGCTGTTTTTT. It translates to CASSLSGQGEGGELFF.

This chain links TRBV25-1 with TRBJ1-6; 8 nucleotides match TRBD1. CDR1 and CDR2 (germline): MGHDK, SYGVNS. This CDR3 spans 15 amino acids. V gave up 5 bases and J gave up 7 bases; unmatched junction bases: 7. CDR3 loop: CASSPRGRGNSPLHF. CDR3 in DNA: TGTGCCAGCAGTCCCAGGGGGCGCGGAAATTCACCCCTCCACTTT.

This sequence joins TRBV5-1 and TRBJ2-2, with TRBD2 matching 9 bases. J lost 5 bases, V lost 5 bases, and 4 bases had no gene match. The CDR3 contains 14 residues. Germline CDR1 reads SGHRS; CDR2 reads YFSETQ. The CDR3 here is CASSLLAGTGELFF. For the CDR3, the DNA is TGCGCCAGCAGTTTGCTAGCGGGAACCGGGGAGCTGTTTTTT.

As DNA, the CDR3 is TGCGCCAGCAGCTTGACTAGCCGTAGCACAGATACGCAGTATTTT. It codes for CASSLTSRSTDTQYF. This rearrangement joins TRBV5-1 to TRBJ2-3; TRBD2 might be the D (6 bases). Germline values: CDR1 SGHRS, CDR2 YFSETQ. The CDR3 length is 15 residues. Trimming shortened V by 1 base and J by 0 bases, and 9 bases separated the two germline ends.

The V gene is TRBV29-1, the J gene TRBJ2-5; 7 positions match TRBD1. The end of the DNA fits TRBJ2-7 better, so the J call may be wrong. CDR1 and CDR2 (germline): SQVTM, ANQGSEA. This CDR3 contains 14 residues. The CDR3, as DNA: TGCAGCGTTGTCGACCCAGGGGGTGTCTACGAGCAGTACTTC. Translating gives CSVVDPGGVYEQYF.

The V and J genes are TRBV5-6 and TRBJ2-1; D unclear. With 1 base removed from V and 3 bases from J, the gap between germline ends came to 11 bases. The CDR3 length is 15 residues. Germline V gene data show CDR1 as SGHDT and CDR2 as YYEEEE. In DNA, the CDR3 is TGTGCCAGCAGCTTGTCCGAGCGCTTCTACAATGAGCAGTTCTTC. This gives the protein CASSLSERFYNEQFF.

The V gene is TRBV7-8, the J gene TRBJ2-5; 9 nucleotides match TRBD1. Germline loops: CDR1 SGHVS, CDR2 FQNEAQ. V shed 2 bases, J shed 2 bases, and the junction held 12 bases outside the gene matches. The CDR3 covers 18 residues. For the CDR3, the DNA is TGTGCCAGCAGCTTACGCCCCGGGACAGGGTTGGGACAAGAGACCCAGTACTTC. Encoded protein: CASSLRPGTGLGQETQYF.

The chain joins TRBV19 to TRBJ1-2; perhaps TRBD1 as D (5 bases). V was trimmed by 5 bases and J by 4 bases, leaving 14 bases between them. This CDR3 comprises 14 residues. The V gene's germline CDR1 is LNHDA and CDR2 SQIVND (reference sequence). Here the CDR3 reads CASSPQGLSYGYTF. The CDR3 DNA follows: TGTGCCAGTAGTCCGCAGGGACTCTCCTATGGCTACACCTTC.

The CDR3 loop is CASSTLNRGAEAFF. The CDR3 nucleotides are TGTGCCAGCAGTACCCTAAACAGGGGAGCCGAAGCTTTCTTT. V is TRBV6-1 and J is TRBJ1-1; 7 bases are shared with TRBD1. The CDR3 runs 14 residues. The germline V gene encodes CDR1 MNHNS and CDR2 SASEGT. The V and J ends lost 5 bases and 8 bases, in that order; junction bases with no gene match: 11.

This clone has a handful of counts. The chain is built from TRBV6-1 and TRBJ2-3; a weak D match, TRBD2 (6 bases). Deletions cut 6 bases from V and 2 bases from J, with 9 bases between. Per the germline V gene, CDR1 is MNHNS and CDR2 is SASEGT. The CDR3 has 13 amino acids. This CDR3 reads CASSPSATDTQYF. The CDR3 DNA sequence: TGTGCCAGCAGCCCTAGCGCCACAGATACGCAGTATTTT.

CDR3 coding DNA: TGTGCCAGTGCTAGCGGGAGTATGACAGATACGCAGTATTTT. Its protein product is CASASGSMTDTQYF. This sequence joins TRBV19 and TRBJ2-3; 10 nucleotides agree with TRBD2. V trimming: 8 bases; J trimming: 3 bases; junction bases outside the gene matches: 5. This CDR3 has 14 residues. Germline-derived CDR1 and CDR2 are LNHDA and SQIVND (reference sequence).

Points on this clone: Other DNA sequences in the same sample also yield this CDR3. The V and J genes are TRBV6-1 and TRBJ1-2, with D possibly matching TRBD1 (5 bases). CDR1 and CDR2 (germline): MNHNS, SASEGT. Trimming pared 7 bases from V and 2 bases from J, leaving 8 bases between. This CDR3 contains 12 residues. The CDR3, as DNA: TGTGCCAGCATGGCAGGGAACTATGGCTACACCTTC. It translates to CASMAGNYGYTF.

V gene TRBV7-9 combines with J gene TRBJ2-7; 7 bases fit TRBD2. The CDR3 has 14 residues. Germline V gene data show CDR1 as SEHNR and CDR2 as FQNEAQ (reference sequence). After removal of 5 bases from V and 2 bases from J, the junction contained 6 bases not matched to a gene. In nucleotides, the CDR3 is TGTGCCAGCAGCCGAGGACTAGGCACCTACGAGCAGTACTTC. This sequence encodes CASSRGLGTYEQYF.

The V and J genes are TRBV5-1 and TRBJ2-6; TRBD1 matches 12 bases. V was clipped by 4 bases and J by 0 bases; unmatched bases: 8. Germline assignment: CDR1 SGHRS and CDR2 YFSETQ. This CDR3 spans 19 amino acids. CDR3 coding DNA: TGCGCCAGCAGCACGCCGGGACAGGGGGCTTCCTCTGGGGCCAACGTCCTGACTTTC. It specifies CASSTPGQGASSGANVLTF.

V is TRBV4-3 and J is TRBJ1-2; D not certain. The CDR3 is 15 residues long. Germline values: CDR1 LGHNA, CDR2 YSLEER. V shed 0 bases and J shed 1 base, with 9 bases lying between them. The CDR3 region has the DNA TGCGCCAGCAGCCAAGAGGAGGGATATAACTATGGCTACACCTTC. Translation: CASSQEEGYNYGYTF.

The chain links TRBV14 to TRBJ2-1; the D gene is possibly TRBD2 (5 bases). Trimming pared 0 bases from V and 8 bases from J, leaving 8 bases between. The germline CDR1 and CDR2 sequences are SGHDN and FVKESK. The CDR3 totals 13 residues. The CDR3 protein is CASSQDSVYEQFF. Here the CDR3 DNA reads TGTGCCAGCAGCCAAGATAGCGTCTATGAGCAGTTCTTC.

This clone was recorded only once. The J gene is TRBJ1-1, the V gene TRBV20-1; perhaps TRBD1 as D (5 bases). This CDR3 region has 11 residues. Germline values: CDR1 DFQATT, CDR2 SNEGSKA (reference sequence). V was pared by 0 bases and J by 7 bases, with 6 bases between. CDR3 sequence: CSARDTGEAFF. The CDR3 DNA reads TGCAGTGCTAGAGACACAGGTGAAGCTTTCTTT.

The V and J genes are TRBV5-6 and TRBJ2-5; TRBD1 might be the D (6 bases). Gene TRBJ2-7 matches the end of the DNA better, so the J call may be wrong. Germline CDR1 and CDR2: SGHDT and YYEEEE. This CDR3 has 10 amino acids. The CDR3 loop is CAEQGYEQYF. In DNA form, the CDR3 reads TGTGCCGAACAGGGCTACGAGCAGTACTTC.

This clone has a single count. The chain combines TRBV19 with TRBJ1-5; 9 bases match TRBD1. The CDR3 totals 15 residues. The germline V gene has CDR1 LNHDA and CDR2 SQIVND (reference sequence). V shed 6 bases and J 6 bases; nucleotides not matched to a gene: 9. The CDR3 is CASSSDRGRFQPQHF. The CDR3 bases are TGTGCCAGTAGCTCAGACAGGGGGAGATTTCAGCCCCAGCATTTT.

The V and J genes are TRBV18 and TRBJ2-7; tentatively, D is TRBD2 (5 bases). The CDR3 has 13 residues. The V gene lost 5 bases and the J gene lost 7 bases, with 15 bases spanning the gap. Germline V lookup: CDR1 KGHSH, CDR2 LQKENI. The CDR3 DNA is TGTGCCAGCTCATACGGGGTAAAGGATGAGCAGTACTTC. Translated: CASSYGVKDEQYF.

J is TRBJ1-5 and V is TRBV5-5; TRBD1 matches at 9 bases. The CDR3 loop spans 16 amino acids. Trimming at V came to 4 bases and at J to 8 bases, leaving 13 bases not matched to a gene. The germline gives CDR1 SGHKS, CDR2 YYEKEE (reference sequence). The chain's CDR3 is CASSTQTGGLGEPQHF. Here the CDR3 DNA reads TGTGCCAGCAGCACCCAGACAGGGGGGCTAGGAGAGCCCCAGCATTTT.